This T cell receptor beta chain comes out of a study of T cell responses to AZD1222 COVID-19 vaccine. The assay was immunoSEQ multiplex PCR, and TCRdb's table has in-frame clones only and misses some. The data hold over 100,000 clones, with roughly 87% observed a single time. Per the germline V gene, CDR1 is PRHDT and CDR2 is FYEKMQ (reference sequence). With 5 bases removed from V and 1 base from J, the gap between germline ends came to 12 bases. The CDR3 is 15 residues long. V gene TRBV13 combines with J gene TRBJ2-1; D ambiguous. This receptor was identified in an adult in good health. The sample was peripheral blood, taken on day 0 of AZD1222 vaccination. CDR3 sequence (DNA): TGTGCCAGCAGCCCCCCATTAGGGTCCTACAATGAGCAGTTCTTC. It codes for CASSPPLGSYNEQFF.